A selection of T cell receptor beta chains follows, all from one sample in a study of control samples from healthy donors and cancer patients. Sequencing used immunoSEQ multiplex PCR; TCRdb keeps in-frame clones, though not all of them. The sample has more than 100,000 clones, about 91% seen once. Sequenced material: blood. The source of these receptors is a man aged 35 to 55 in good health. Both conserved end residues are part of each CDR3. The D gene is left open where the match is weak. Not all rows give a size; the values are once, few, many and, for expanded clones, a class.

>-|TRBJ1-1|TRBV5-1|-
TGCGCCAGCAGCTTGGCTGGGGGAGGAGGGCACACTGAAGCTTTCTTT
CASSLAGGGGHTEAFF
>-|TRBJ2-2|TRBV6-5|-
TGTGCCAGCAGTTACTCGGCCAGGGGGGCTCTTGGGGAGCTGTTTTTT
CASSYSARGALGELFF
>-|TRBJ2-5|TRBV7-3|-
TGTGCCAGCAGCTTAACGGGGGCTGGGGGCCAAGAGACCCAGTACTTC
CASSLTGAGGQETQYF
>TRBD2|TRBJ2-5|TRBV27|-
TGTGCCAGCAGCCCCCGGGGGCGGGGGGGTGCAGAGACCCAGTACTTC
CASSPRGRGGAETQYF
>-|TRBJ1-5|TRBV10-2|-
TGCGCCAGCAGTGAGTCCCGGGTTCAGCCCCAGCATTTT
CASSESRVQPQHF
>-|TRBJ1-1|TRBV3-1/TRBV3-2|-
TGTGCCAGCAGCCCCCAAGCGGGGAACACTGAAGCTTTCTTT
CASSPQAGNTEAFF
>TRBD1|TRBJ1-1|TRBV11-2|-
TGTGCCAGCAGTCTTAACGACAGGGCAGGCACTGAAGCTTTCTTT
CASSLNDRAGTEAFF
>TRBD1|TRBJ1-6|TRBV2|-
TGTGCCAGCAGTGTAGACAGGGTGGGGAATTCACCCCTCCACTTT
CASSVDRVGNSPLHF
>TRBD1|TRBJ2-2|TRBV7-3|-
TGTGCCAGCAGCTTCACCGGGACAGGGGGCGATTGGGCCGGGGAGCTGTTTTTT
CASSFTGTGGDWAGELFF
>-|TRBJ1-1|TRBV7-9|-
TGTGCCAGCAGCTTAGGTTACACTGAAGCTTTCTTT
CASSLGYTEAFF
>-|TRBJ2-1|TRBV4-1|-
TGCGCCAGCAGCCAAGAAATGAATGAGCAGTTCTTC
CASSQEMNEQFF
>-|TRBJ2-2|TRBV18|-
TGTGCCAGCTCACCACCGACCGGCGCCGGGGAGCTGTTTTTT
CASSPPTGAGELFF
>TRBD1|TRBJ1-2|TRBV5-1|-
TGCGCCAGCAGCCGTACTCGAGGACAGGGGGAAGGCTACACCTTC
CASSRTRGQGEGYTF
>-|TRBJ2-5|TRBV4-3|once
TGCGCCAGCAGCCAAGACCGGACTATCCAAGAGACCCAGTACTTC
CASSQDRTIQETQYF
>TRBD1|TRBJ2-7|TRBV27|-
TGTGCCAGCAGTTTAGGGGACAGGACGAGAAAGCAGTACTTC
CASSLGDRTRKQYF
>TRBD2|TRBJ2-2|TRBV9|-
TGTGCCAGCAGCGTACGGGAGGGGATCCCGGGCACCGGGGAGCTGTTTTTT
CASSVREGIPGTGELFF